This T cell receptor (beta chain) was sequenced in a study of cytomegalovirus exposure and HLA in healthy donors. The PCR was carried out with 60 Vbeta primers and 13 Jbeta primers. The data were produced by immunoSEQ multiplex PCR, yet TCRdb's version contains in-frame clones alone and is incomplete. The sample holds 59,000 or so clones, 70% to 75% seen once. CDR3 length: 12 residues. The V and J ends lost 0 bases and 6 bases respectively, with 8 bases between them. In germline, CDR1 is GTSNPN, CDR2 SVGIG (reference sequence). The rearrangement uses TRBV30 and TRBJ1-2, with D uncertain. This TCR was recovered from a man aged 25 to 45 in good health and CMV-seropositive. Specimen: PBMCs. The CDR3 reads CAWSVRSNGYTF. Written as DNA, the CDR3 is TGTGCCTGGAGTGTACGGTCGAATGGCTACACCTTC.